A selection of T cell receptor beta chains follows, all from one sample in a study of cytomegalovirus exposure and HLA in healthy donors. The protocol was immunoSEQ multiplex PCR, while the TCRdb copy is restricted to in-frame clones and leaves out a portion. This sample's table reports 100,000 or so clones. The specimen sequenced was PBMCs. These receptors came from a middle-aged man in good health and CMV-seronegative. Each CDR3 is given with its conserved first and last residue. A D gene is named only where the DNA matches it firmly.

cdr3_aa: CASSTSWQAFF
cdr3_nt: TGTGCCAGTAGTACGTCCTGGCAAGCTTTCTTT
v_call: TRBV19
j_call: TRBJ1-1
d_call: .

cdr3_aa: CASSPRDTTNYGYTF
cdr3_nt: TGTGCCAGCAGCCCCCGGGACACCACTAACTATGGCTACACCTTC
v_call: TRBV6-6
j_call: TRBJ1-2
d_call: .

cdr3_aa: CATLDSSYEQYF
cdr3_nt: TGTGCCACCTTGGACTCCTCCTACGAGCAGTACTTC
v_call: TRBV10-3
j_call: TRBJ2-7
d_call: .

cdr3_aa: CASSGRDYEQYF
cdr3_nt: TGTGCCAGCAGTGGCCGAGACTACGAGCAGTACTTC
v_call: TRBV6-1
j_call: TRBJ2-7
d_call: .

cdr3_aa: CASSLTGTSYEQYF
cdr3_nt: TGCGCCAGCAGCTTGACCGGGACATCCTACGAGCAGTACTTC
v_call: TRBV5-1
j_call: TRBJ2-7
d_call: .

cdr3_aa: CASSPGLAGGSSYNEQFF
cdr3_nt: TGTGCCAGCTCACCCGGACTAGCGGGGGGAAGCTCCTACAATGAGCAGTTCTTC
v_call: TRBV18
j_call: TRBJ2-1
d_call: TRBD2

cdr3_aa: CSVAQGSDTQYF
cdr3_nt: TGCAGCGTTGCACAGGGGTCAGATACGCAGTATTTT
v_call: TRBV29-1
j_call: TRBJ2-3
d_call: TRBD1

cdr3_aa: CASSVSGASSYNEQFF
cdr3_nt: TGCGCCAGCAGCGTTAGCGGGGCGAGCTCCTACAATGAGCAGTTCTTC
v_call: TRBV5-1
j_call: TRBJ2-1
d_call: TRBD2

cdr3_aa: CASSIGLAGGYEQYF
cdr3_nt: TGTGCCAGTAGTATAGGACTAGCGGGGGGATACGAGCAGTACTTC
v_call: TRBV19
j_call: TRBJ2-7
d_call: TRBD2

cdr3_aa: CASSLGATSTGELFF
cdr3_nt: TGCGCCAGCAGCTTGGGGGCCACGAGCACCGGGGAGCTGTTTTTT
v_call: TRBV5-1
j_call: TRBJ2-2
d_call: .

cdr3_aa: CASSVTGGLGGANVLTF
cdr3_nt: TGTGCCAGCAGCGTGACAGGGGGCCTTGGAGGGGCCAACGTCCTGACTTTC
v_call: TRBV9
j_call: TRBJ2-6
d_call: TRBD1

cdr3_aa: CASFNPGGELFF
cdr3_nt: TGCGCCAGCTTTAATCCAGGCGGGGAGCTGTTTTTT
v_call: TRBV5-1
j_call: TRBJ2-2
d_call: .

cdr3_aa: CASSPGQGGNTIYF
cdr3_nt: TGTGCCAGCTCACCGGGACAGGGAGGAAACACCATATATTTT
v_call: TRBV18
j_call: TRBJ1-3
d_call: TRBD1

cdr3_aa: CASSLGSGADLQETQYF
cdr3_nt: TGTGCCAGCAGCTTAGGATCTGGGGCAGACCTACAAGAGACCCAGTACTTC
v_call: TRBV11-3
j_call: TRBJ2-5
d_call: .

cdr3_aa: CASNPRAGPQETQYF
cdr3_nt: TGTGCCAGCAACCCTCGAGCGGGGCCTCAAGAGACCCAGTACTTC
v_call: TRBV7-8
j_call: TRBJ2-5
d_call: TRBD2

cdr3_aa: CASSQEGLAGVADTQYF
cdr3_nt: TGCGCCAGCAGCCAAGAGGGGCTAGCGGGGGTCGCAGATACGCAGTATTTT
v_call: TRBV4-1
j_call: TRBJ2-3
d_call: TRBD2

cdr3_aa: CASSQEAGYYEQYF
cdr3_nt: TGCGCCAGCAGCCAAGAAGCAGGATACTACGAGCAGTACTTC
v_call: TRBV4-3
j_call: TRBJ2-7
d_call: .

cdr3_aa: CSARDYPELYF
cdr3_nt: TGCAGTGCCCGTGACTACCCCGAGTTGTACTTC
v_call: TRBV20-1
j_call: TRBJ2-7
d_call: .

cdr3_aa: CASSRAGPGLAGGNNEQFF
cdr3_nt: TGTGCCAGTAGTAGGGCCGGGCCGGGACTAGCGGGAGGAAACAATGAGCAGTTCTTC
v_call: TRBV19
j_call: TRBJ2-1
d_call: TRBD2

cdr3_aa: CATSRTINEKLFF
cdr3_nt: TGTGCCACCAGCAGAACAATTAATGAAAAACTGTTTTTT
v_call: TRBV15
j_call: TRBJ1-4
d_call: .

cdr3_aa: CASSAGYGAWSSGGTTYEQYF
cdr3_nt: TGTGCCAGTAGCGCCGGTTATGGGGCGTGGAGTAGCGGGGGCACTACCTACGAGCAGTACTTC
v_call: TRBV19
j_call: TRBJ2-7
d_call: TRBD2

cdr3_aa: CASSPSPKPYEQYF
cdr3_nt: TGTGCCAGCTCACCTAGCCCAAAACCCTACGAGCAGTACTTC
v_call: TRBV18
j_call: TRBJ2-7
d_call: .

cdr3_aa: CASRPGQGYQPQHF
cdr3_nt: TGTGCCAGTAGACCGGGACAGGGGTATCAGCCCCAGCATTTT
v_call: TRBV19
j_call: TRBJ1-5
d_call: TRBD1

cdr3_aa: CSARSSLRDFF
cdr3_nt: TGCAGTGCTAGATCGAGCCTGAGGGATTTTTTT
v_call: TRBV20-1
j_call: TRBJ1-6
d_call: .

cdr3_aa: CASSFQRDSNYGYTF
cdr3_nt: TGCGCCAGCAGCTTTCAAAGGGACAGTAACTATGGCTACACCTTC
v_call: TRBV5-1
j_call: TRBJ1-2
d_call: TRBD1

cdr3_aa: CASSLGQTNYGYTF
cdr3_nt: TGTGCCAGCAGCTTAGGGCAGACTAACTATGGCTACACCTTC
v_call: TRBV7-2
j_call: TRBJ1-2
d_call: .

cdr3_aa: CATSRSGTSGSGYEQYF
cdr3_nt: TGTGCCACCAGCAGATCCGGGACTAGCGGGAGTGGGTACGAGCAGTACTTC
v_call: TRBV15
j_call: TRBJ2-7
d_call: TRBD2

cdr3_aa: CASSQNIGGSYNEQFF
cdr3_nt: TGCGCCAGCAGCCAGAATATCGGCGGGTCCTACAATGAGCAGTTCTTC
v_call: TRBV4-3
j_call: TRBJ2-1
d_call: .

cdr3_aa: CASSAPQRGGMNTEAFF
cdr3_nt: TGCGCCAGCAGTGCGCCCCAGCGGGGGGGGATGAACACTGAAGCTTTCTTT
v_call: TRBV23-1
j_call: TRBJ1-1
d_call: .

cdr3_aa: CGVRAYRGTNEAFF
cdr3_nt: TGCGGCGTCAGAGCGTACAGGGGGACGAATGAAGCTTTCTTT
v_call: TRBV29-1
j_call: TRBJ1-1
d_call: TRBD1

cdr3_aa: CASSPRQGKETQYF
cdr3_nt: TGTGCCAGCAGCCCTCGACAGGGCAAAGAGACCCAGTACTTC
v_call: TRBV9
j_call: TRBJ2-5
d_call: TRBD1

cdr3_aa: CASNKNRGFDGYTF
cdr3_nt: TGTGCCAGCAATAAGAACAGGGGTTTCGATGGCTACACCTTC
v_call: TRBV2
j_call: TRBJ1-2
d_call: TRBD1

cdr3_aa: CASSRGPRATYEQYF
cdr3_nt: TGTGCCAGCAGTCGAGGACCCAGGGCGACCTACGAGCAGTACTTC
v_call: TRBV2
j_call: TRBJ2-7
d_call: .

cdr3_aa: CASSGEAAITDTQYF
cdr3_nt: TGTGCCAGCAGTGGGGAAGCGGCAATCACAGATACGCAGTATTTT
v_call: TRBV6-1
j_call: TRBJ2-3
d_call: .

cdr3_aa: CASSPGTRNTGELFF
cdr3_nt: TGTGCCAGCAGCCCAGGGACAAGAAACACCGGGGAGCTGTTTTTT
v_call: TRBV11-3
j_call: TRBJ2-2
d_call: .

cdr3_aa: CASSYAGGPFPGELFF
cdr3_nt: TGTGCCAGCAGTTACGCGGGAGGGCCTTTCCCCGGGGAGCTGTTTTTT
v_call: TRBV6-5
j_call: TRBJ2-2
d_call: TRBD2

cdr3_aa: CASSQDLRGGYTF
cdr3_nt: TGCGCCAGCAGCCAAGATCTGCGCGGTGGCTACACCTTC
v_call: TRBV4-1
j_call: TRBJ1-2
d_call: .

cdr3_aa: CASSFSGYNEKLFF
cdr3_nt: TGTGCCAGCAGCTTTTCGGGATACAATGAAAAACTGTTTTTT
v_call: TRBV11-3
j_call: TRBJ1-4
d_call: .

cdr3_aa: CASSPRDRGSREQYF
cdr3_nt: TGTGCCAGCAGCCCCCGGGACAGGGGATCTCGCGAGCAGTACTTC
v_call: TRBV11-3
j_call: TRBJ2-7
d_call: TRBD1

cdr3_aa: CASSIGGDYGYTF
cdr3_nt: TGTGCCAGTAGTATAGGCGGGGACTATGGCTACACCTTC
v_call: TRBV19
j_call: TRBJ1-2
d_call: .

cdr3_aa: CASSRRDRDTDTQYF
cdr3_nt: TGTGCCAGCAGCCGGAGAGACAGAGACACAGATACGCAGTATTTT
v_call: TRBV7-2
j_call: TRBJ2-3
d_call: .

cdr3_aa: CASSTSGMNNEQFF
cdr3_nt: TGTGCCAGCAGTACTAGCGGGATGAACAATGAGCAGTTCTTC
v_call: TRBV2
j_call: TRBJ2-1
d_call: TRBD2

cdr3_aa: CASSLVGSPGETQYF
cdr3_nt: TGTGCCAGCAGCTTAGTCGGGAGTCCAGGGGAGACCCAGTACTTC
v_call: TRBV7-8
j_call: TRBJ2-5
d_call: .

cdr3_aa: CASSVTVRNEQFF
cdr3_nt: TGTGCCAGCAGCGTGACAGTTAGGAATGAGCAGTTCTTC
v_call: TRBV5-8
j_call: TRBJ2-1
d_call: .

cdr3_aa: CSAEGSGVPDNEQFF
cdr3_nt: TGCAGCGCCGAGGGTAGCGGGGTCCCCGACAATGAGCAGTTCTTC
v_call: TRBV29-1
j_call: TRBJ2-1
d_call: TRBD2

cdr3_aa: CASSSSGSTDTQYF
cdr3_nt: TGTGCCAGCAGCTCTAGCGGCAGCACAGATACGCAGTATTTT
v_call: TRBV7-6
j_call: TRBJ2-3
d_call: TRBD2

cdr3_aa: CASSLTPGLARGNEQFF
cdr3_nt: TGTGCCAGCTCGCTCACCCCGGGACTAGCGCGGGGGAATGAGCAGTTCTTC
v_call: TRBV18
j_call: TRBJ2-1
d_call: TRBD2

cdr3_aa: CASSEWGTGTGSYEQYF
cdr3_nt: TGTGCCAGCAGTGAATGGGGGACAGGGACAGGTTCCTACGAGCAGTACTTC
v_call: TRBV25-1
j_call: TRBJ2-7
d_call: TRBD1

cdr3_aa: CASSLLPGRNIQYF
cdr3_nt: TGTGCCAGCAGCTTGTTGCCAGGGCGAAACATTCAGTACTTC
v_call: TRBV5-6
j_call: TRBJ2-4
d_call: .

cdr3_aa: CASSLGGVLAGLSSYEQYF
cdr3_nt: TGTGCCAGCAGCTTGGGGGGGGTCCTAGCGGGGCTCAGCTCCTACGAGCAGTACTTC
v_call: TRBV11-2
j_call: TRBJ2-7
d_call: TRBD2

cdr3_aa: CASSQVGADGSGNTIYF
cdr3_nt: TGTGCCAGCAGCCAAGTAGGGGCGGATGGCTCTGGAAACACCATATATTTT
v_call: TRBV4-2
j_call: TRBJ1-3
d_call: .

cdr3_aa: CASSLELSKSYEQYF
cdr3_nt: TGCGCCAGCAGCTTGGAACTGTCTAAATCCTACGAGCAGTACTTC
v_call: TRBV5-1
j_call: TRBJ2-7
d_call: .

cdr3_aa: CASRPWGLAGGKQETQYF
cdr3_nt: TGTGCCAGCAGGCCCTGGGGGCTAGCGGGGGGAAAACAAGAGACCCAGTACTTC
v_call: TRBV27
j_call: TRBJ2-5
d_call: TRBD2